The 7 T cell receptor beta chains below were found in one sample sequenced in a study of blood T cell repertoires in COVID-19. Sequencing was performed with immunoSEQ multiplex PCR; in TCRdb, only in-frame clones are kept and a portion is missing. This table holds around 250,000 clones, about nine tenths found once. Sequenced: PBMCs or T cells enriched from blood (not recorded which). These receptors were collected from a man aged 18 to 30 who had recovered from COVID-19.

In nucleotides, the CDR3 is TGTGCCAGCAGCGTAGGGACAGGATTCCACGAGCAGTACTTC. It encodes CASSVGTGFHEQYF. V usage is TRBV9 and J usage is TRBJ2-7; TRBD1 matches at 7 bases. The J segment lost 5 bases and the V segment lost 0 bases, leaving 5 bases of the junction unmatched. Germline assignment: CDR1 SGDLS and CDR2 YYNGEE. The CDR3 is made up of 14 amino acids.

The chain uses TRBV18 and TRBJ1-6, with 9 nucleotides matching TRBD1. The trim removed 4 bases at V and 8 bases at J, leaving 9 bases unmatched. The CDR3 length is 16 residues. In germline, CDR1 is KGHSH, CDR2 LQKENI. The CDR3 coding sequence is TGTGCCAGCTCACAGTACAGGGGGCGCGGGGATTCACCCCTCCACTTT. Translation: CASSQYRGRGDSPLHF.

V usage is TRBV7-9 and J usage is TRBJ2-2; a weak D match, TRBD2 (5 bases). The CDR3 covers 15 residues. Germline V lookup: CDR1 SEHNR, CDR2 FQNEAQ (reference sequence). V was cut by 5 bases and J by 0 bases, with 10 bases left in between. CDR3 in DNA: TGTGCCAGCAGCGCCCGGGGTCCGAACACCGGGGAGCTGTTTTTT. Its protein is CASSARGPNTGELFF.

V gene TRBV7-9 combines with J gene TRBJ1-4, with TRBD1 matching over 7 bases. This CDR3 contains 14 residues. The junction had 3 bases not matched to a gene; V was cut back by 1 base and J by 7 bases. CDR1 and CDR2 (germline): SEHNR, FQNEAQ (reference sequence). CDR3 nucleotides: TGTGCCAGCAGCTTAGGAGGGGGCTCTGAAAAACTGTTTTTT. It specifies CASSLGGGSEKLFF.

The J gene is TRBJ1-6, the V gene TRBV6-5; D call uncertain. The CDR3 length is 13 residues. The germline gives CDR1 MNHEY, CDR2 SVGAGI. Trimming took off 7 bases at V and 6 bases at J, with 10 bases between the two ends. The CDR3 DNA sequence: TGTGCCAGCAATCGGGGAGGTAATTCACCCCTCCACTTT. Its translation: CASNRGGNSPLHF.

The V gene is TRBV28, the J gene TRBJ2-7, with TRBD2 identical over 11 bases. This CDR3 has 14 amino acids. V lost 3 bases, J lost 2 bases, and 0 bases stayed unmatched. Germline V gene data show CDR1 as MDHEN and CDR2 as SYDVKM. CDR3 loop: CASSFSGRAYEQYF. In DNA, the CDR3 is TGTGCCAGCAGTTTTAGCGGGAGGGCCTACGAGCAGTACTTC. The variable domain in full, completed from reference TRBV28 and TRBJ2-7, reads DVKVTQSSRYLVKRTGEKVFLECVQDMDHENMFWYRQDPGLGLRLIYFSYDVKMKEKGDIPEGYSVSREKKERFSLILESASTNQTSMYLCASSFSGRAYEQYFGPGTRLTVT.

The chain has TRBV4-1 and TRBJ1-5, with TRBD1 matching over 8 bases. Germline lookup yields CDR1 MGHRA and CDR2 YSYEKL. The CDR3 consists of 15 residues. Trimming cost V 3 bases and J 2 bases; bases outside gene matches: 3. The CDR3 loop is CASSQQGAGNQPQHF. CDR3 DNA: TGCGCCAGCAGCCAGCAGGGGGCCGGCAATCAGCCCCAGCATTTT.